Here is one T cell receptor beta chain with its context. The data belong to a study of blood T cell repertoires in COVID-19. Study in general: Sample material is recorded as cDNA or gDNA derived from T cells, B-cell-depleted T cells, or PBMCs.

In the source study's methods: Quantification of nucleated cells was approximated via reference gene primer amplification. This table comes from immunoSEQ multiplex PCR, and its TCRdb copy is limited to in-frame clones, with some not included. V, J and clone size reflect that table, while D and trimming were determined from the DNA. This table has around 25,000 clones, over 65% appearing once. The CDR3 has 15 amino acids. Unmatched junction bases numbered 3, after V lost 7 bases and J lost 2 bases. Germline lookup yields CDR1 MDHEN and CDR2 SYDVKM. The sequenced sample consisted of peripheral blood. This clonotype was sampled from a human donor in a cohort sampled during active or convalescent COVID-19. This chain uses TRBV28 with TRBJ1-6, with 9 bases lining up with TRBD1. The chain's CDR3 is CASTRTGAYNSPLHF. Written as DNA, the CDR3 is TGTGCCAGCACTAGGACAGGGGCCTATAATTCACCCCTCCACTTT.